The clone carrying this T cell receptor (beta chain) has at least ten counts. CDR1 is MNHNS and CDR2 is SASEGT in the germline V gene. CDR3 length: 15 residues. Unmatched junction bases numbered 7, after V lost 5 bases and J lost 3 bases. Ophthalmopathy cases met thresholds of Clinical Activity Score at least 3, NOSPECS grade at least 4 and duration under 3 months. Using RNA transcripts as the source, TCR beta CDR3 regions were amplified. Using the HTBI primer set, a first-round RT-PCR was run on the TCR CDR3. TCRdb re-called the multiplex PCR reads through MiXCR, storing one row per CDR3 protein. The sample includes about 410,000 distinct CDR3 sequences, roughly 15% of them seen just once. The sample belongs to a study of T cells in Graves' hyperthyroidism and ophthalmopathy.

The J gene is TRBJ1-5, the V gene TRBV6-1, with 7 positions matching TRBD1. This receptor was taken from a man aged 18-30 years with Graves' ophthalmopathy. The sequencing input was blood. DNA of the CDR3: TGTGCCAGCAGTTTTGACAGGGCCGTCAATCAGCCCCAGCATTTT. Translation gives CASSFDRAVNQPQHF.